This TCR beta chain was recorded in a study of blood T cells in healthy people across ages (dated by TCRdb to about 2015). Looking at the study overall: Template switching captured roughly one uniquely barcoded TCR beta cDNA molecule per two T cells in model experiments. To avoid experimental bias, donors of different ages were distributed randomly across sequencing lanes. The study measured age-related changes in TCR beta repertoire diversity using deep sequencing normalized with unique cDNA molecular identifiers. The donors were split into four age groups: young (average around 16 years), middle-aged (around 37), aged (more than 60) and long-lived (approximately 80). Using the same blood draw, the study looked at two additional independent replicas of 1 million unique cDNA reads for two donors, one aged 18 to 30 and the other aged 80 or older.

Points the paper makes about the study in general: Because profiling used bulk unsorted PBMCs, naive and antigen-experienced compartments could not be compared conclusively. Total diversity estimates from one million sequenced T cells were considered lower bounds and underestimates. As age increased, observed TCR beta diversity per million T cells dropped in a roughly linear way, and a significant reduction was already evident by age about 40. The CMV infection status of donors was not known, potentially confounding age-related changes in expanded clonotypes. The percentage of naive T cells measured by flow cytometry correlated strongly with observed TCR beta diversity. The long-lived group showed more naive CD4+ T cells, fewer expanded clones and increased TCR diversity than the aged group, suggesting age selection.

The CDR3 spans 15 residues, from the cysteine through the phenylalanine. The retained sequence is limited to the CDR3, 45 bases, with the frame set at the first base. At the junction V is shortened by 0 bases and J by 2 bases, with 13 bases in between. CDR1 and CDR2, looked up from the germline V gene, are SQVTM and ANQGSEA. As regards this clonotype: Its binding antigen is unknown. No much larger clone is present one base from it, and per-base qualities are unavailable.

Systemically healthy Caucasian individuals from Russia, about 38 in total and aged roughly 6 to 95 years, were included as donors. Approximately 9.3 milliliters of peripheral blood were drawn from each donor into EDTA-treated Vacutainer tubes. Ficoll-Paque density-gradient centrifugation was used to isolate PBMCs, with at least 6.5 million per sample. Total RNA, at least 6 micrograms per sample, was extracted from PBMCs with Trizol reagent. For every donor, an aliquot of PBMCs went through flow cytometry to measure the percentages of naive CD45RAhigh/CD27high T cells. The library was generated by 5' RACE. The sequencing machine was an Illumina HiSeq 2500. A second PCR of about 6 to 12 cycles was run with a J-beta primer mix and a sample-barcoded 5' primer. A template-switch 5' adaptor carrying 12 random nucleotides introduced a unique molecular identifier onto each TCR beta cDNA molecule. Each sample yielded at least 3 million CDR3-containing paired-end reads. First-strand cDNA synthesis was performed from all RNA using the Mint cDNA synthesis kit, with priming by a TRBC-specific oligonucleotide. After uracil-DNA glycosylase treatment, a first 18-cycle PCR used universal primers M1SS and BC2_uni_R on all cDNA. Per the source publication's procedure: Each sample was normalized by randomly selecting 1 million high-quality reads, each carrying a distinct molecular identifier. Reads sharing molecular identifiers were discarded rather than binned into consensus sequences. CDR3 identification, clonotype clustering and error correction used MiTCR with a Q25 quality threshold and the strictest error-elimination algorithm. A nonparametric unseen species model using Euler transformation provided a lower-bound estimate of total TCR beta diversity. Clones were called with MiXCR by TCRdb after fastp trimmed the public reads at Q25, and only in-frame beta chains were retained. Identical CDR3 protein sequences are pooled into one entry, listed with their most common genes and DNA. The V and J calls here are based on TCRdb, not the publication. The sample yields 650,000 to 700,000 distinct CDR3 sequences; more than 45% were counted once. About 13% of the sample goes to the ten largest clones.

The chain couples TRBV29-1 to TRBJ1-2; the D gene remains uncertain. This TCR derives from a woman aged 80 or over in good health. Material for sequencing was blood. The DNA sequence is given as TGCAGCGTTGAAGATAGGGAGGAACCCAACTATGGCTACACCTTC. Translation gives CSVEDREEPNYGYTF.